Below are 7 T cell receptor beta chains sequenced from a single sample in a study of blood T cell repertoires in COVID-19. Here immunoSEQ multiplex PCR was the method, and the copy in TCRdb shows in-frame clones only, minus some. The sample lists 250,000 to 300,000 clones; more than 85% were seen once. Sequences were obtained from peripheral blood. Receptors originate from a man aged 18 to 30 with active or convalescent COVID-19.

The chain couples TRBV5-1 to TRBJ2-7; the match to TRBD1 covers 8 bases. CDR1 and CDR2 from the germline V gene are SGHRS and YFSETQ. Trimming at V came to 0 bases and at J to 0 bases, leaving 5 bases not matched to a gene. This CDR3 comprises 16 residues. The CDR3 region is CASSLARDRNSYEQYF. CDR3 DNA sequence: TGCGCCAGCAGCTTGGCCCGGGACAGGAACTCCTACGAGCAGTACTTC.

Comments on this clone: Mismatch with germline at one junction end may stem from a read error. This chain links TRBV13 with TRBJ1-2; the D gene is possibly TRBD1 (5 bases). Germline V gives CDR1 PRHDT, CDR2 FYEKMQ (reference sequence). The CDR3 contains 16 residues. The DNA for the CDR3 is TGTGCCAGCAACTTAAGGGGAGGGAACGAAAACTATGGCTACACCTTC. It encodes CASNLRGGNENYGYTF.

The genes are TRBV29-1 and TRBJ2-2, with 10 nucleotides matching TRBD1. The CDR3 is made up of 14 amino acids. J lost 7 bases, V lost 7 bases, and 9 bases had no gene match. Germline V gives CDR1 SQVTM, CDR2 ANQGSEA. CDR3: CSAGRQGADGELFF. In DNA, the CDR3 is TGCAGCGCCGGGAGACAGGGGGCGGACGGGGAGCTGTTTTTT.

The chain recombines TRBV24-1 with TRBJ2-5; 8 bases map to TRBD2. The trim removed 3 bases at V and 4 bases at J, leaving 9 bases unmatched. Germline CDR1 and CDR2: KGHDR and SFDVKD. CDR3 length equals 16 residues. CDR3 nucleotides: TGTGCCACCAGTGATCCACACGTAGCGGGACTAGAGACCCAGTACTTC. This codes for CATSDPHVAGLETQYF.

The CDR3: CASSLQREGVTEAFF. The DNA for the CDR3 is TGTGCCAGCAGTTTACAGCGCGAGGGAGTCACTGAAGCTTTCTTT. The V and J genes are TRBV28 and TRBJ1-1, with unresolved D. This CDR3 has 15 amino acids. V gave up 2 bases and J gave up 4 bases, with 14 bases separating them. The germline V gene has CDR1 MDHEN and CDR2 SYDVKM.

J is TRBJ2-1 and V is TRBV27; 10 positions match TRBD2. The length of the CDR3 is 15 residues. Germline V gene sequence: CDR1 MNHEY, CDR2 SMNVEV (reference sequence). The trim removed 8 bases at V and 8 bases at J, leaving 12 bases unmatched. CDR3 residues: CASGLLAGPHDEQFF. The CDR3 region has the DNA TGTGCCAGCGGATTACTAGCGGGACCTCATGATGAGCAGTTCTTC.

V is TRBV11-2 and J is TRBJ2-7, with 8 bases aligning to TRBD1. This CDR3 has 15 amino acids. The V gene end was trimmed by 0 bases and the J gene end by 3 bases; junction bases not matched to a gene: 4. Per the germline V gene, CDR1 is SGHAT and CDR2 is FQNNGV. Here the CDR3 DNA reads TGTGCCAGCAGCTTAGATCTAGGGACAGGCTACGAGCAGTACTTC. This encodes CASSLDLGTGYEQYF.